This T cell receptor beta chain is from a study of cytomegalovirus exposure and HLA in healthy donors. TCRdb's copy holds only in-frame clones and misses some; the assay was immunoSEQ multiplex PCR. The sample shows about 150,000 clones, roughly 86% of them seen only once. V lost 7 bases, J lost 4 bases, and 8 bases stayed unmatched. Germline lookup yields CDR1 MNHNS and CDR2 SASEGT. The CDR3 is 14 amino acids. What was sequenced was PBMCs. The genes are TRBV6-1 and TRBJ1-2; TRBD1 agrees at 8 bases. The TCR originated in a human donor in good health. The CDR3 DNA sequence: TGTGCCAGCACTAAGTCAGGGGGCGGCTATGGCTACACCTTC. This translates into CASTKSGGGYGYTF.